This T cell receptor (beta chain) comes out of a study of blood T cell repertoires in COVID-19. The wider study: The origin of the acute and convalescent COVID-19 samples was the United States, Italy and Spain. The cDNA or gDNA used as material had been derived from T cells, B-cell-depleted T cells, or PBMCs.

The V end lost 4 bases, the J end lost 4 bases, and 7 bases lay between the germline ends. This CDR3 comprises 12 residues. In the original processing: Amplifying reference gene primers gave estimates of nucleated cell counts. Measured with immunoSEQ multiplex PCR; TCRdb has only the in-frame clones, and not every one. For V, J and clone size, that table is used; D and trimming come from the DNA. The sample yields some 110,000 clones, 71% seen once. The specimen sequenced was peripheral blood. This clonotype was sampled from a human donor with acute or convalescent COVID-19. The donor label of this sample is uncertain. J is TRBJ1-1 and V is TRBV23-1, with D tentatively TRBD1 (5 bases). TRBV23-1 is annotated as an ORF whose role is uncertain. The CDR3 loop is CASSPGFTEAFF. The CDR3 bases are TGCGCCAGCAGTCCAGGGTTCACTGAAGCTTTCTTT.